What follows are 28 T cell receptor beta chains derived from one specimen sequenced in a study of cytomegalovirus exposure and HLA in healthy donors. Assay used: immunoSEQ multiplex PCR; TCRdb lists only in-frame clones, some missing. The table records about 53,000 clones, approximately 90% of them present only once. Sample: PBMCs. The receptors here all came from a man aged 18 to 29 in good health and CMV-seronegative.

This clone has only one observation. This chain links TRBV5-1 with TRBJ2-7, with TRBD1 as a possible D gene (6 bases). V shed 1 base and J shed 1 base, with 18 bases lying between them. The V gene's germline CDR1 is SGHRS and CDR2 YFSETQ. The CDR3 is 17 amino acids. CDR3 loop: CASSLLSGADSSYEQYF. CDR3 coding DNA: TGCGCCAGCAGCTTGTTGTCAGGGGCGGACTCTTCCTACGAGCAGTACTTC. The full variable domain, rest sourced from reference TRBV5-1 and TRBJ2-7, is KAGVTQTPRYLIKTRGQQVTLSCSPISGHRSVSWYQQTPGQGLQFLFEYFSETQRNKGNFPGRFSGRQFSNSRSEMNVSTLELGDSALYLCASSLLSGADSSYEQYFGPGTRLTVT.

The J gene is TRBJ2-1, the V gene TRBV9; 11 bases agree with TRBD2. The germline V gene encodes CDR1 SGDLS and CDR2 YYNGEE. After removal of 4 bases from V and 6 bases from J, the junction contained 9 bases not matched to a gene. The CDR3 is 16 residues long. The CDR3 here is CASSILAGGPPNEQFF. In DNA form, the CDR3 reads TGTGCCAGCAGCATCTTAGCGGGAGGGCCCCCCAATGAGCAGTTCTTC.

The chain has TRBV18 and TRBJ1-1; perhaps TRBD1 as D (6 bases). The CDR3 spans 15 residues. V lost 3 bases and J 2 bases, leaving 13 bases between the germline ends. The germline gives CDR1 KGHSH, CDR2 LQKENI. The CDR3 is CASSPSGTSNTEAFF. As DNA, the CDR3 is TGTGCCAGCTCACCGTCCGGGACATCTAACACTGAAGCTTTCTTT.

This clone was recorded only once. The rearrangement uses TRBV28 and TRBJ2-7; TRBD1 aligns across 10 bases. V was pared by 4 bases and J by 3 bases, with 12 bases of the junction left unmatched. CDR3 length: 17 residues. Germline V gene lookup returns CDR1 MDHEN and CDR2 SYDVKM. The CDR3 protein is CASSSPTGTGVRYEQYF. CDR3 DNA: TGTGCCAGCAGTTCACCCACCGGGACAGGGGTTCGCTACGAGCAGTACTTC.

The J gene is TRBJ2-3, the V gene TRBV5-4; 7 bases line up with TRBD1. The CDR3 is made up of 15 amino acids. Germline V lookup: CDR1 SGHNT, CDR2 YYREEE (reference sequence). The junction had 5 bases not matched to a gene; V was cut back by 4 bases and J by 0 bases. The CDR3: CASSPRGISTDTQYF. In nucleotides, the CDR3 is TGTGCCAGCAGCCCCAGGGGGATAAGCACAGATACGCAGTATTTT.

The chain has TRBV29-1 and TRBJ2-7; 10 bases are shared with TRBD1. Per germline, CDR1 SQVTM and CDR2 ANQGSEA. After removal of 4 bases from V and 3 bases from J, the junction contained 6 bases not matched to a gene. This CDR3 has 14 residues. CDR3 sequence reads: CSVAWGTGVYEQYF. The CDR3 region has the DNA TGCAGCGTTGCATGGGGGACAGGGGTCTACGAGCAGTACTTC.

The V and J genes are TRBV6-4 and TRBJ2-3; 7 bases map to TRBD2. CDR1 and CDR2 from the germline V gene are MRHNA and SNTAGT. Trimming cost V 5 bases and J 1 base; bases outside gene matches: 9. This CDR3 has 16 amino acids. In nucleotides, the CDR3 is TGTGCCAGCAGTTACCACGCGGGAGTTGGCACAGATACGCAGTATTTT. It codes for CASSYHAGVGTDTQYF.

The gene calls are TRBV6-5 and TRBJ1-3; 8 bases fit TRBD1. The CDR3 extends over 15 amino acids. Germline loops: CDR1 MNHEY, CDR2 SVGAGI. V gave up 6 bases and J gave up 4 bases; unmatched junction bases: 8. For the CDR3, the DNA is TGTGCCAGCAGGCAAAACCGGGACAGGGGAAACACCATATATTTT. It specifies CASRQNRDRGNTIYF.

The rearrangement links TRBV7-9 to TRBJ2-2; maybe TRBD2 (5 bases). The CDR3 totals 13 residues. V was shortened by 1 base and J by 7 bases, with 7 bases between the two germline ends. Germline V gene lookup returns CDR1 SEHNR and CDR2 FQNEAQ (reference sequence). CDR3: CASSLGRGGELFF. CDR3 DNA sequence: TGTGCCAGCAGCTTAGGCCGGGGCGGGGAGCTGTTTTTT.

CDR3 nucleotides: TGTGCCATCAGAGTTACTAGCGGGAGGTTGGCAGATACGCAGTATTTT. This gives the protein CAIRVTSGRLADTQYF. This chain connects TRBV10-3 to TRBJ2-3; 12 bases match TRBD2. The CDR3 length is 16 residues. CDR1 is ENHRY, CDR2 SYGVKD, per germline. J gave up 4 bases and V 6 bases, and 8 bases lay outside the gene matches.

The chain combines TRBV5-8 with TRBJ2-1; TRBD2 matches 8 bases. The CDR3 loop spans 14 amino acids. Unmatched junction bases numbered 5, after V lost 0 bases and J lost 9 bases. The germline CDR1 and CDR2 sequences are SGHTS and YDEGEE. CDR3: CASSLGLAYAEQFF. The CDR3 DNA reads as TGTGCCAGCAGCTTGGGACTAGCGTACGCTGAGCAGTTCTTC.

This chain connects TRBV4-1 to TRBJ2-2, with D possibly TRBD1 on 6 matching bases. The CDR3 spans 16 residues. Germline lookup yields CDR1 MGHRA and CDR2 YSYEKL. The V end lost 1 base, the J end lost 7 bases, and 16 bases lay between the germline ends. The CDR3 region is CASSQVGARGIGELFF. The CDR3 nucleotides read TGCGCCAGCAGCCAAGTAGGAGCCAGGGGCATCGGGGAGCTGTTTTTT.

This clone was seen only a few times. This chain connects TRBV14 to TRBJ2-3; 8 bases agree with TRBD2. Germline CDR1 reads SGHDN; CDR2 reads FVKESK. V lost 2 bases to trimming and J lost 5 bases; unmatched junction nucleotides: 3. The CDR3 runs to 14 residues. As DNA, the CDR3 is TGTGCCAGCAGCCAACTCCTAGCGGGAGATACGCAGTATTTT. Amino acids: CASSQLLAGDTQYF.

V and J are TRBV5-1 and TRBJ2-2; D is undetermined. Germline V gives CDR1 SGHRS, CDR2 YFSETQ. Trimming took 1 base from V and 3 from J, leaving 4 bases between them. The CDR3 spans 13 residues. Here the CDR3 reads CASSLPDTGELFF. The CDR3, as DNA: TGCGCCAGCAGCTTGCCAGACACCGGGGAGCTGTTTTTT.

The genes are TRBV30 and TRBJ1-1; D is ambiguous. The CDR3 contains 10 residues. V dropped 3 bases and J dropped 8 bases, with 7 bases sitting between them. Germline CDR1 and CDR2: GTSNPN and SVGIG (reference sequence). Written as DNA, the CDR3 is TGTGCCTGGAGGAGGGTAGAAGCTTTCTTT. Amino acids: CAWRRVEAFF.

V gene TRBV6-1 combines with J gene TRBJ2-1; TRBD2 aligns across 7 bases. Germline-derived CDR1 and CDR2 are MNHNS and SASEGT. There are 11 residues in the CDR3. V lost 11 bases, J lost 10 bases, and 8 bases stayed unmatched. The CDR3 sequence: CAGGSGGEQFF. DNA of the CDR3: TGTGCCGGCGGGAGTGGGGGGGAGCAGTTCTTC.

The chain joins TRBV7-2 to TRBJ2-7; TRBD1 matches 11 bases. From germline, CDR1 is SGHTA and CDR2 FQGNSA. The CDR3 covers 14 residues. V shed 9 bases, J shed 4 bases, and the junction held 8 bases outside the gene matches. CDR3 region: CARSPGQGGYEQYF. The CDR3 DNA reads TGTGCCAGATCGCCGGGACAGGGGGGGTACGAGCAGTACTTC.

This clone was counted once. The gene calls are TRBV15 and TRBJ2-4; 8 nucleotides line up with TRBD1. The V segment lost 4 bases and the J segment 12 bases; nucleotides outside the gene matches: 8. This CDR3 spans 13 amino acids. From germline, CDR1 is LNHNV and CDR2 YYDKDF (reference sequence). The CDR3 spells CATSTRQGSNQYF. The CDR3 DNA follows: TGTGCCACCAGCACGCGACAGGGGTCAAATCAGTACTTC.

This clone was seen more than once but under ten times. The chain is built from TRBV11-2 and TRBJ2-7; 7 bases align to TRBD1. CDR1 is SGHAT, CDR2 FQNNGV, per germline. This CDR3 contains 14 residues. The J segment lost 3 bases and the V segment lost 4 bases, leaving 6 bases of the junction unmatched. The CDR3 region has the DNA TGTGCCAGCAGCTCCGCCGGGACAGTCTACGAGCAGTACTTC. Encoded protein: CASSSAGTVYEQYF.

DNA for the CDR3: TGTGCGATATCACGGGGGATAGCGGAGTACTCCTACGAGCAGTACTTC. Its protein is CAISRGIAEYSYEQYF. V and J are TRBV10-3 and TRBJ2-7, with a tentative D call TRBD2 (6 bases). CDR3 length: 16 residues. Germline V lookup: CDR1 ENHRY, CDR2 SYGVKD.

CDR3 bases: TGTGCCAGCAGCTCGGAAGGGGTTACGAACTACGAGCAGTACTTC. Translated: CASSSEGVTNYEQYF. J is TRBJ2-7 and V is TRBV5-8, with D possibly TRBD1 on 5 matching bases. The CDR3 has 15 residues. Per germline, CDR1 SGHTS and CDR2 YDEGEE. V lost 3 bases and J 3 bases, leaving 16 bases between the germline ends.

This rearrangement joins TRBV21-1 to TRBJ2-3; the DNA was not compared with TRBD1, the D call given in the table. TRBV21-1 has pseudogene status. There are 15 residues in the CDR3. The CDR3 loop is CASSNVTGLKDTQYF. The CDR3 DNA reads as TGTGCCAGCAGCAATGTGACAGGGCTTAAAGATACGCAGTATTTT.

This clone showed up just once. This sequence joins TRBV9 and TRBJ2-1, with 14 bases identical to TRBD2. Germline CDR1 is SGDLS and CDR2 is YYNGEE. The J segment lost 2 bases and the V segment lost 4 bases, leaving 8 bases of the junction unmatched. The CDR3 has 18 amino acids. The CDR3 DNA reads TGTGCCAGCAGCCCTCGGGGACTAGCGGGAGAAACCTACAATGAGCAGTTCTTC. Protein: CASSPRGLAGETYNEQFF.

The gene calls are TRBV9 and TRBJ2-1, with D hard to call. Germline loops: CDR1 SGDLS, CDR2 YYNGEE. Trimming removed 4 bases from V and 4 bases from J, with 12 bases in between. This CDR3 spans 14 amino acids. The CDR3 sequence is CASSSGQNYNEQFF. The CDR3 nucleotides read TGTGCCAGCAGCAGTGGGCAGAATTACAATGAGCAGTTCTTC.

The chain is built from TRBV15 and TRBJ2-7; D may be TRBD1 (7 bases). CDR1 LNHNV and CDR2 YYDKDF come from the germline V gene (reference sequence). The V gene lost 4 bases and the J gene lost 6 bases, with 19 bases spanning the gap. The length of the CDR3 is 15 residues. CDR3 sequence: CATSIAGGLSAEQYF. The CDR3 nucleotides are TGTGCCACCAGCATCGCAGGGGGACTTTCAGCCGAGCAGTACTTC.

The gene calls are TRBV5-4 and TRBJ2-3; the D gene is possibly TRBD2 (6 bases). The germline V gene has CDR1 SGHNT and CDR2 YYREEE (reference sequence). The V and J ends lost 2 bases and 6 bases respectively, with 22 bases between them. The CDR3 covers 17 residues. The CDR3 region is CASSFGSGGSLGDTQYF. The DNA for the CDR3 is TGTGCCAGCAGCTTTGGTAGCGGAGGGAGTTTGGGTGATACGCAGTATTTT. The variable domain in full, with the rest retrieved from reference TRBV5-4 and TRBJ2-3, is ETGVTQSPTHLIKTRGQQVTLRCSSQSGHNTVSWYQQALGQGPQFIFQYYREEENGRGNFPPRFSGLQFPNYSSELNVNALELDDSALYLCASSFGSGGSLGDTQYFGPGTRLTVL.

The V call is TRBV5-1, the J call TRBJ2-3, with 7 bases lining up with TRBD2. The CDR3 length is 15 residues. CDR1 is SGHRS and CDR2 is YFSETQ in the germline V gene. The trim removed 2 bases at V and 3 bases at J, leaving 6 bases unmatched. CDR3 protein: CASSFIGLETDTQYF. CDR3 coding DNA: TGCGCCAGCAGCTTCATAGGACTAGAAACAGATACGCAGTATTTT. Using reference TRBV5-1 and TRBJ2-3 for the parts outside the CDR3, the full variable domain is KAGVTQTPRYLIKTRGQQVTLSCSPISGHRSVSWYQQTPGQGLQFLFEYFSETQRNKGNFPGRFSGRQFSNSRSEMNVSTLELGDSALYLCASSFIGLETDTQYFGPGTRLTVL.

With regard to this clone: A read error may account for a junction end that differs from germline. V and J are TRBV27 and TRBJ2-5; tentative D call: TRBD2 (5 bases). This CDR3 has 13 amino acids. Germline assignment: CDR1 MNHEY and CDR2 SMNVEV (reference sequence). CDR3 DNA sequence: TGTGCCAGTAGTTTTACGGGGAGAGAGACCCAGTACTTC. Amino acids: CASSFTGRETQYF.